This T cell receptor (beta chain) was found in a study of cytomegalovirus exposure and HLA in healthy donors. The donors were healthy bone marrow donors. Study findings and constraints: Cytomegalovirus status was reportedly diagnosed by the classifier with high sensitivity and specificity. In vitro checks showed that a few CMV-associated chains really do target CMV antigens. As was reported, the HLA-A and HLA-B alleles of most subjects were accurately predicted from TCR beta sequences.

The CDR3 is made up of 15 amino acids. CDR1 SGDLS and CDR2 YYNGEE come from the germline V gene. After removal of 0 bases from V and 3 bases from J, the junction contained 3 bases not matched to a gene. The PCR was carried out with 60 Vbeta primers and 13 Jbeta primers. Sequencing was performed with immunoSEQ multiplex PCR; in TCRdb, only in-frame clones are kept and a portion is missing. The data show 150,000 to 200,000 clones, about 75% seen once. As to this clone: Its specificity is not known.

The TCR sequence derives from a man aged 18 to 29 in good health and CMV-seropositive. Sample: PBMCs. V usage is TRBV9 and J usage is TRBJ2-1; TRBD1 matches 7 bases. For the CDR3, the DNA is TGTGCCAGCAGCGTAGTGGGGACAGACTACAATGAGCAGTTCTTC. The encoded protein is CASSVVGTDYNEQFF.